These 5 T cell receptor beta chains were sequenced from one sample in a study of T cells in Graves' hyperthyroidism and ophthalmopathy. The CDR3 regions of TCR beta were amplified from RNA transcripts. Initially, a first-round RT-PCR of the TCR CDR3 employed the HTBI primer set. TCRdb reanalysed the multiplex PCR reads using MiXCR and keeps one entry per CDR3 protein. The table shows about 530,000 distinct CDR3 sequences, with over 15% occurring only once. Sequencing was carried out using blood. These receptors were collected from a woman younger than 35 with Graves' ophthalmopathy.

There are many counts of this clonotype. The chain joins TRBV27 to TRBJ1-5; no definite D call. V was trimmed by 3 bases and J by 6 bases, leaving 12 bases between them. Looked up from germline, CDR1 is MNHEY and CDR2 is SMNVEV (reference sequence). The CDR3 sequence is 14 residues long. The CDR3 sequence is CASSFSKMGQPQHF. The CDR3 DNA is TGTGCCAGCAGTTTTTCTAAGATGGGTCAGCCCCAGCATTTT.

V usage is TRBV19 and J usage is TRBJ2-2, with a weak D call TRBD1 (5 bases). Trimming left V 7 bases short and J 4 bases short, with 13 bases between. The CDR3 is made up of 14 amino acids. Germline CDR1 reads LNHDA; CDR2 reads SQIVND (reference sequence). The DNA for the CDR3 is TGTGCCAGTACCTATAAGGGGTCCACCGGGGAGCTGTTTTTT. Translated, it gives CASTYKGSTGELFF.

At least ten counts were recorded for this clonotype. The CDR3 loop is CASSTEDREETQYF. The CDR3 nucleotides read TGTGCCAGCAGCACAGAGGACAGGGAAGAGACCCAGTACTTC. J is TRBJ2-5 and V is TRBV7-9, with 8 bases that match TRBD1. V trimming: 5 bases; J trimming: 3 bases; junction bases outside the gene matches: 5. The germline V gene has CDR1 SEHNR and CDR2 FQNEAQ (reference sequence). This CDR3 is 14 amino acids long.

This clonotype was picked up many times. The chain is built from TRBV5-1 and TRBJ2-3; a weak D match, TRBD1 (5 bases). The CDR3 has 15 residues. The V gene lost 2 bases and the J gene lost 2 bases, with 12 bases spanning the gap. The germline gives CDR1 SGHRS, CDR2 YFSETQ. The CDR3 nucleotides read TGCGCCAGCAGCTTTGACTTAGGGGCCACAGATACGCAGTATTTT. This sequence encodes CASSFDLGATDTQYF.

The sample holds many counts of this clonotype. V and J are TRBV28 and TRBJ2-7; 9 nucleotides agree with TRBD1. Germline V CDR1 and CDR2: MDHEN, SYDVKM. V was pared by 5 bases and J by 1 base, with 6 bases of the junction left unmatched. CDR3 length: 15 residues. The CDR3 protein is CASSPHRGPSYEQYF. The CDR3 coding sequence is TGTGCCAGCAGTCCTCACAGGGGGCCGTCCTACGAGCAGTACTTC.